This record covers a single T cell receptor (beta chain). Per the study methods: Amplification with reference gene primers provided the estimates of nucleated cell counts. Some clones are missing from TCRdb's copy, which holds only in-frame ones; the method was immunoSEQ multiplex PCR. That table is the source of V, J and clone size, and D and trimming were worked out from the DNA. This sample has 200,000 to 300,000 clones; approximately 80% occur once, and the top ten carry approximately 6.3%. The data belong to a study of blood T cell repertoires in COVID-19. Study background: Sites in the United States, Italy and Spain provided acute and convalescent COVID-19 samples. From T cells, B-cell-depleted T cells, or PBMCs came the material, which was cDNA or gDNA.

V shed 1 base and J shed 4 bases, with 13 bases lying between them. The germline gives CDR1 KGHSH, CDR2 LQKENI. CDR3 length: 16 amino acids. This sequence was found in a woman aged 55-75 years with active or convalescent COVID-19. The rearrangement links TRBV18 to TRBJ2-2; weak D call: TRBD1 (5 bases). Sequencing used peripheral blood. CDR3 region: CASSPRQGSSTGELFF. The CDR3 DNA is TGTGCCAGCTCACCACGGCAGGGTAGTAGCACCGGGGAGCTGTTTTTT.